These T cell receptor beta chains were read from a single sample in a study of radiotherapy plus CTLA-4 blockade in lung cancer. Assay used: immunoSEQ multiplex PCR; TCRdb lists only in-frame clones, some missing. This table holds roughly 75,000 clones, less than 85% found once. The sequencing here drew on peripheral blood, taken from a patient treated with radiotherapy plus ipilimumab. The receptors derive from a human donor with non-small cell lung cancer who had stable disease on radiotherapy plus ipilimumab. The CDR3 runs from the conserved cysteine through the conserved F or W. The order of the fields is CDR3 length, D gene, V gene, clone size, J gene, CDR3 DNA, CDR3 protein. A D gene is named only where the DNA matches it firmly. The size of a clone is reported for some rows only, either as once, few or many, or as a class for expanded clones.

15	-	TRBV11-2	-	TRBJ2-1	TGTGCCAGCAGCCTCCGACCGATCCCCTACAATGAGCAGTTCTTC	CASSLRPIPYNEQFF
17	-	TRBV7-8	-	TRBJ1-6	TGTGCCAACAGCTCCGTCGGGAGGAGCTCCTATAATTCACCCCTCCACTTT	CANSSVGRSSYNSPLHF
13	-	TRBV28	few	TRBJ2-7	TGTGCCAGCAGTGGGACACCGAATTACGAGCAGTACTTC	CASSGTPNYEQYF
18	-	TRBV28	-	TRBJ2-6	TGTGCCAGTTCCCATTCATGGGGGGACAGCTCTGGGGCCAACGTCCTGACTTTC	CASSHSWGDSSGANVLTF
16	-	TRBV5-1	-	TRBJ2-4	TGCGCCAGCAGCCCCGGGTCGGACTCCTCGGGAAACATTCAGTACTTC	CASSPGSDSSGNIQYF
16	-	TRBV5-1	-	TRBJ2-3	TGCGCCAGCAGCGAGGGGAACGGACAACCACTCTATACGCAGTATTTT	CASSEGNGQPLYTQYF
12	-	TRBV28	-	TRBJ1-2	TGTGCCAGCGATGACAGACCCTATGGCTACACCTTC	CASDDRPYGYTF
14	TRBD1	TRBV9	-	TRBJ2-7	TGTGCCAGCAGCGTAGGGGACAGCTCCTACGAGCAGTACTTC	CASSVGDSSYEQYF
18	-	TRBV21-1	-	TRBJ2-1	TGTGCCAGCAGCAAAAAAACGAGAGCGGGAGGGCCGGGAAATGAGCAGTTCTTC	CASSKKTRAGGPGNEQFF
17	-	TRBV18	-	TRBJ2-3	TGTGCCAGCTCACCAACCACGACACTAGTCCGGGCAGATACGCAGTATTTT	CASSPTTTLVRADTQYF
14	TRBD1	TRBV6-5	-	TRBJ2-7	TGTGCCAGCAGCAGGGGACAGGACTCCTACGAGCAGTACTTC	CASSRGQDSYEQYF
14	-	TRBV30	-	TRBJ1-2	TGTGCCTTTCCCCCCCGCGGGGTAGACTATGGCTACACCTTC	CAFPPRGVDYGYTF
14	TRBD1	TRBV11-2	few	TRBJ2-7	TGTGCCAGCAGCCCAGGGGGCTCCCCTACCGAGCAGTACTTC	CASSPGGSPTEQYF
13	-	TRBV28	-	TRBJ1-5	TGTGCCTCCCTAGGGGAGTTCAATCAGCCCCAGCATTTT	CASLGEFNQPQHF
18	-	TRBV7-3	-	TRBJ1-1	TGTGCCAGCAGCTTAAAAGGCCAATCTGGGCAGTCAAACACTGAAGCTTTCTTT	CASSLKGQSGQSNTEAFF
13	TRBD2	TRBV5-1	few	TRBJ2-5	TGCGCCAGCAGTGTTAGCGGGCAAGAGACCCAGTACTTC	CASSVSGQETQYF
14	TRBD1	TRBV6-1	-	TRBJ1-1	TGTGCCAGCAGTGGGGGACAGTTGAACACTGAAGCTTTCTTT	CASSGGQLNTEAFF
16	-	TRBV7-9	once	TRBJ2-3	TGTGCCAGCAGCCCTGAGCGGGCCCAGGGCCCAGATACGCAGTATTTT	CASSPERAQGPDTQYF
15	-	TRBV30	few	TRBJ1-6	TGTGCCTGGAGTTTTACGAGCTCCTATAATTCACCCCTCCACTTT	CAWSFTSSYNSPLHF
15	TRBD2	TRBV4-1	-	TRBJ2-3	TGCGCCAGCAGCCAGCGGGAGGGGAGCACAGATACGCAGTATTTT	CASSQREGSTDTQYF
14	TRBD1	TRBV11-2	-	TRBJ2-7	TGTGCCAGCAGGCTACCGGGACAGGGCGGCGAGCAGTACTTC	CASRLPGQGGEQYF
15	-	TRBV21-1	-	TRBJ1-1	TGTGCCAGCAGCAAACTCCAGGTCATGAACACTGAAGCTTTCTTT	CASSKLQVMNTEAFF
13	-	TRBV19	-	TRBJ1-2	TGTGCCAGTTCCTTCGGGGTACGGTATGGCTACACCTTC	CASSFGVRYGYTF
16	TRBD2	TRBV29-1	-	TRBJ2-3	TGCAGCTCATACCCCCGGGCGGGGGGGCCGCAAGATACGCAGTATTTT	CSSYPRAGGPQDTQYF